What follows are 21 T cell receptor beta chains derived from one specimen sequenced in a study of T-cell memory formation after mild COVID-19. Via MiXCR, TCRdb re-called the 5' RACE reads, giving one row per CDR3 protein. The data show some 280,000 distinct CDR3 sequences, around 15% seen once. The sequencing sample was made of PBMCs or a T cell subset sorted from them (not recorded which). The source of these receptors is a man younger than 30 who had mild COVID-19 (a few samples of this study predate the infection). Cell type and time point are not known.

V gene TRBV29-1 combines with J gene TRBJ2-5; maybe TRBD1 (5 bases). V gave up 6 bases and J gave up 3 bases, with 5 bases separating them. This CDR3 has 10 amino acids. Germline CDR1 reads SQVTM; CDR2 reads ANQGSEA. CDR3 protein: CSVGEETQYF. CDR3 sequence (DNA): TGCAGCGTAGGGGAAGAGACCCAGTACTTC.

This clonotype showed up just a few times. The rearrangement joins TRBV20-1 to TRBJ2-3, with TRBD2 identical over 10 bases. This CDR3 has 15 residues. Germline V lookup: CDR1 DFQATT, CDR2 SNEGSKA (reference sequence). After removal of 1 base from V and 5 bases from J, the junction contained 6 bases not matched to a gene. The CDR3 loop reads CSARGTSGVRDTQYF. DNA of the CDR3: TGCAGTGCTAGAGGAACTAGCGGGGTCAGAGATACGCAGTATTTT.

This clonotype was picked up a small number of times. This chain joins TRBV9 and TRBJ2-1; possible D gene TRBD1, 6 bases. The germline gives CDR1 SGDLS, CDR2 YYNGEE. This CDR3 is 12 amino acids long. The V end was cut by 0 bases, the J end by 9 bases, with 7 bases between. The CDR3 is CASSVVRGEQFF. For the CDR3, the DNA is TGTGCCAGCAGCGTAGTCAGGGGTGAGCAGTTCTTC. Variable domain in full (rest from reference TRBV9 and TRBJ2-1): DSGVTQTPKHLITATGQRVTLRCSPRSGDLSVYWYQQSLDQGLQFLIQYYNGEERAKGNILERFSAQQFPDLHSELNLSSLELGDSALYFCASSVVRGEQFFGPGTRLTVL.

The table lists this clonotype with a few counts. The rearrangement links TRBV12-3 or TRBV12-4 to TRBJ2-5; D perhaps matches TRBD1 (5 bases). V was shortened by 1 base and J by 5 bases, with 14 bases between the two germline ends. The CDR3 has 15 amino acids. The CDR3, as DNA: TGTGCCAGCAGTTTAGTATTCCCAGGGCTGGAGACCCAGTACTTC. This encodes CASSLVFPGLETQYF.

This clonotype was counted between two and nine times. V is TRBV11-2 and J is TRBJ1-1, with TRBD1 as a possible D gene (5 bases). Trimming removed 8 bases from V and 2 bases from J, with 15 bases in between. Germline values: CDR1 SGHAT, CDR2 FQNNGV. The CDR3 totals 14 residues. DNA for the CDR3: TGTGCCAGCTCCGGAGGCAGGGTCAACACTGAAGCTTTCTTT. Translating gives CASSGGRVNTEAFF.

This rearrangement joins TRBV5-1 to TRBJ1-3, with D unresolved. Trimming removed 4 bases from V and 4 bases from J, with 9 bases in between. There are 13 residues in the CDR3. Germline V lookup: CDR1 SGHRS, CDR2 YFSETQ. The CDR3 region has the DNA TGCGCCAGCAGCCCGACACCGGGAAACACCATATATTTT. Translating gives CASSPTPGNTIYF.

Only a few counts were recorded for this clonotype. The CDR3 loop is CASSVEARGGYGYTF. The CDR3 coding sequence is TGTGCCAGCAGCGTAGAGGCCCGGGGCGGCTATGGCTACACCTTC. The V and J genes are TRBV9 and TRBJ1-2; possible D gene TRBD1, 5 bases. CDR1 and CDR2 (germline): SGDLS, YYNGEE. The CDR3 has 15 amino acids. Trimming took off 0 bases at V and 4 bases at J, with 13 bases between the two ends.

This clonotype was seen only a few times. The chain recombines TRBV7-2 with TRBJ2-7, with D maybe TRBD2 (6 bases). Trimming pared 5 bases from V and 0 bases from J, leaving 17 bases between. CDR1 is SGHTA, CDR2 FQGNSA, per germline. The CDR3 extends over 16 amino acids. The CDR3 region has the DNA TGTGCCAGCAGCCCAGTAGGAGGGACCCTCTCCTACGAGCAGTACTTC. Protein: CASSPVGGTLSYEQYF.

The V and J genes are TRBV6-6 and TRBJ1-2; the D is unclear. Looked up from germline, CDR1 is MNHNY and CDR2 is SVGAGI (reference sequence). The CDR3 sequence is 14 residues long. V was trimmed by 0 bases and J by 4 bases, leaving 9 bases between them. CDR3 bases: TGTGCCAGCAGTTACTCGATACTCAGCTATGGCTACACCTTC. Its protein is CASSYSILSYGYTF.

This rearrangement joins TRBV5-1 to TRBJ1-4; perhaps TRBD1 as D (5 bases). Germline values: CDR1 SGHRS, CDR2 YFSETQ. CDR3 length: 13 residues. V was pared by 2 bases and J by 3 bases, with 5 bases between. DNA of the CDR3: TGCGCCAGCAGCTTACAGGCTAATGAAAAACTGTTTTTT. Translated: CASSLQANEKLFF. Full variable domain (rest looked up from reference TRBV5-1 and TRBJ1-4): KAGVTQTPRYLIKTRGQQVTLSCSPISGHRSVSWYQQTPGQGLQFLFEYFSETQRNKGNFPGRFSGRQFSNSRSEMNVSTLELGDSALYLCASSLQANEKLFFGSGTQLSVL.

This clonotype was seen only a few times. V gene TRBV24-1 combines with J gene TRBJ2-2; the D gene could be TRBD1 or TRBD2 (5 bases each). CDR1 and CDR2 from the germline V gene are KGHDR and SFDVKD. Trimming took off 9 bases at V and 1 base at J, with 14 bases between the two ends. The length of the CDR3 is 15 residues. The CDR3 region has the DNA TGTGCCACCGAACCGGGACGAATGAACACCGGGGAGCTGTTTTTT. Translated, it gives CATEPGRMNTGELFF.

The rearrangement links TRBV9 to TRBJ2-7; D not resolved. Trimming took 3 bases from V and 3 from J, leaving 10 bases between them. Germline assignment: CDR1 SGDLS and CDR2 YYNGEE. The CDR3 is 13 residues long. This CDR3 is CASSAGRGYEQYF. The CDR3 DNA follows: TGTGCCAGCAGCGCCGGACGCGGCTACGAGCAGTACTTC.

Many counts were recorded for this clonotype. The gene calls are TRBV27 and TRBJ2-3, with D tentatively TRBD1 (6 bases). Deletions cut 2 bases from V and 3 bases from J, with 18 bases between. The CDR3 is made up of 17 amino acids. Germline V gene lookup returns CDR1 MNHEY and CDR2 SMNVEV (reference sequence). CDR3 DNA sequence: TGTGCCAGCAGTTTAACCGCAGGGGACGTGAGGACAGATACGCAGTATTTT. This gives the protein CASSLTAGDVRTDTQYF.

This clonotype was seen at least ten times. V is TRBV12-3 or TRBV12-4 and J is TRBJ2-7; D call uncertain. Trimming took off 1 base at V and 7 bases at J, with 2 bases between the two ends. The CDR3 runs to 10 residues. CDR3 in DNA: TGTGCCAGCAGTTTAGGTGAGCAGTACGTC. It translates to CASSLGEQYV.

The gene calls are TRBV7-3 and TRBJ2-1, with 7 bases that match TRBD1. V trimming: 4 bases; J trimming: 5 bases; junction bases outside the gene matches: 8. CDR1 and CDR2 (germline): SGHTA, FQGTGA. This CDR3 is built from 15 residues. CDR3 protein: CASSSQGVPNNEQFF. The CDR3 nucleotides read TGTGCCAGCAGCTCTCAGGGGGTCCCGAACAATGAGCAGTTCTTC.

This clonotype was seen ten or more times. This chain uses TRBV10-3 with TRBJ2-3, with 7 positions matching TRBD2. The CDR3 length is 13 residues. Germline CDR1 ENHRY, CDR2 SYGVKD. The ends lost 6 bases at V and 5 bases at J; junction bases unmatched: 5. The CDR3 nucleotides are TGTGCCATCAGAACGGGGGGTGTAGATACGCAGTATTTT. Protein: CAIRTGGVDTQYF.

The table lists this clonotype with a few counts. The chain recombines TRBV7-6 with TRBJ2-3; the match to TRBD2 covers 7 bases. The V gene's germline CDR1 is SGHVS and CDR2 FNYEAQ. With V trimmed by 4 bases and J by 2 bases, 6 bases remained unmatched. The CDR3 is made up of 15 amino acids. The CDR3 DNA is TGTGCCAGCAGCTCCCTGGCGGGGGTCACAGATACGCAGTATTTT. It yields the protein CASSSLAGVTDTQYF.

V gene TRBV5-1 combines with J gene TRBJ2-7; 7 nucleotides match TRBD1. After removal of 0 bases from V and 3 bases from J, the junction contained 6 bases not matched to a gene. From germline, CDR1 is SGHRS and CDR2 YFSETQ. This CDR3 has 15 amino acids. The CDR3 protein is CASSLGGGGNYEQYF. The CDR3 coding sequence is TGCGCCAGCAGCTTGGGAGGGGGCGGAAACTACGAGCAGTACTTC.

This clonotype was seen repeatedly, ten times or more. The chain is built from TRBV12-3 or TRBV12-4 and TRBJ2-7; 16 bases map to TRBD2. Germline trimming cut 6 bases from V and 2 bases from J; bases unmatched to any gene: 7. There are 17 residues in the CDR3. CDR3 sequence (DNA): TGTGCCAGCAGCCCTGGGACTAGCGGGGGGGAACCCTACGAGCAGTACTTC. Protein product: CASSPGTSGGEPYEQYF.

This clonotype was recorded many times. This chain connects TRBV2 to TRBJ2-2, with unresolved D. The CDR3 is 15 amino acids. The V end was cut by 5 bases, the J end by 1 base, with 11 bases between. Looked up from germline, CDR1 is SNHLY and CDR2 is FYNNEI. The CDR3 protein is CASSPTGQNTGELFF. The CDR3 region has the DNA TGTGCCAGCAGTCCAACCGGGCAGAACACCGGGGAGCTGTTTTTT.

The chain carries TRBV4-1 and TRBJ1-2; D not certain. From germline, CDR1 is MGHRA and CDR2 YSYEKL. There are 14 residues in the CDR3. Deletions cut 5 bases from V and 3 bases from J, with 13 bases between. The CDR3 DNA follows: TGCGCCAGCAGCTCGCCCGGGCGCGACTATGGCTACACCTTC. This translates into CASSSPGRDYGYTF.